This T cell receptor (beta chain) comes out of a study of cytomegalovirus exposure and HLA in healthy donors (TCRdb year 2017). Study-level background: According to a later analysis, one platform produced both the roughly 130 validation repertoires and the 620 or so repertoires of the first cohort. The aim of the study was to test whether cataloging public T cell receptors could identify signatures of past pathogen exposure. Besides the first cohort of around 700 subjects, a separate validation cohort made up of 120 different subjects was used. The study combined high-throughput TCR immunosequencing, statistical association of individual TCRs with disease status, and machine learning to predict cytomegalovirus infection status. The research as a whole found: In a later analysis, TCRs clustered in the first cohort were found to also tend to co-occur in the roughly 120 validation repertoires, with about 93% of cluster scores above 0. A later analysis lacked HLA typing for the validation cohort, so it scored co-occurrence in that cohort across all 120 or so repertoires. A total of about 180 TCR beta chains were listed by the study as associated with cytomegalovirus. Most TCR sequences were observed very rarely across donors, whereas some public TCRs were present in many individuals. A few of the identified cytomegalovirus-associated TCR beta chains were confirmed in vitro to be specific for cytomegalovirus antigens. The classifier was reported to diagnose cytomegalovirus status with high specificity and sensitivity in both the original cohort and the validation cohort. The authors suggested that the approach could potentially be generalized to other disease states and immunological phenotypes.

Library preparation used the immunoSEQ multiplex PCR assay. In the authors' own workflow: A statistical classification framework was built to diagnose cytomegalovirus status from the catalog of TCR beta chain sequences. This is the immuneACCESS table as TCRdb keeps it, with only in-frame sequences that have V and J called. A part of the clones is gone; compared with another copy, unresolved V genes explain less than half, and the rest is unexplained. V and J calls and clone size follow that table, whereas D and trimming were derived from the DNA. This sample holds 200,000 to 300,000 clones; 75% to 90% were observed only once. Over 0.95% of the sample is taken by the ten largest. The CDR3 runs 15 residues from the cysteine to the phenylalanine. The retained sequence is limited to the CDR3, 45 bases, with the frame set at the first base. Trimming costs V 3 bases and J 4 bases, and their ends lie 13 bases apart. As encoded in the germline V gene (reference sequence), CDR1 is PRHDT while CDR2 is FYEKMQ.

The donors belonged to the validation cohort of under 150 subjects, which was separate from the approximately 680-subject first cohort. In the case of this clone: Its antigen remains unidentified. Base qualities are missing; no much larger clone stands one base away.

Material for sequencing was PBMCs. The receptor was isolated from a woman aged 25 to 39 in good health and CMV-seropositive. The rearrangement joined TRBV13 to TRBJ1-3; TRBD1 is a possible D gene, resting on 5 matching bases. The CDR3 reads as follows: CASSFSGARGNTIYF. The nucleotides are TGTGCCAGCAGCTTCAGCGGGGCGCGCGGAAACACCATATATTTT.